The 14 T cell receptor beta chains below come from one sample, sequenced in a study of OX40 agonist ivuxolimab in advanced cancers. Produced via immunoSEQ multiplex PCR; TCRdb's table is partial and in-frame only. This sample carries more than 85,000 clones, roughly 90% of them seen once, and the ten largest clones take roughly 0.33%. Sequenced here: CD4+ or CD8+ T cells sorted from blood, sampled in a trial of the OX40 agonist ivuxolimab. These receptors all come from an adult with an advanced solid tumor such as melanoma, head and neck, liver or kidney cancer.

The V gene is TRBV19, the J gene TRBJ2-1, with D possibly matching TRBD1 (5 bases). Trimming cost V 3 bases and J 4 bases, with 13 bases left between them. CDR1 is LNHDA, CDR2 SQIVND, per germline (reference sequence). The CDR3 extends over 15 amino acids. CDR3 coding DNA: TGTGCCAGTAGTATTGACAGTATAGGTTACAATGAGCAGTTCTTC. Amino acids: CASSIDSIGYNEQFF.

This clone has a single count. The gene calls are TRBV19 and TRBJ2-1; 10 bases align to TRBD1. Germline CDR1 LNHDA, CDR2 SQIVND (reference sequence). After removal of 6 bases from V and 10 bases from J, the junction contained 6 bases not matched to a gene. This CDR3 has 13 residues. CDR3 in amino acids: CASSRQGAREQFF. Here the CDR3 DNA reads TGTGCCAGTAGCCGACAGGGGGCGAGAGAGCAGTTCTTC.

The sample holds one count of this clone. CDR3 sequence: CASTRSTGAGWNEQFF. In DNA form, the CDR3 reads TGTGCCAGTACCCGAAGTACGGGAGCTGGCTGGAATGAGCAGTTCTTC. V usage is TRBV19 and J usage is TRBJ2-1, with D perhaps TRBD2 (6 bases). V dropped 7 bases and J dropped 7 bases, with 23 bases sitting between them. Germline V gives CDR1 LNHDA, CDR2 SQIVND (reference sequence). This CDR3 spans 16 amino acids.

The rearrangement links TRBV4-1 to TRBJ2-1; 8 nucleotides agree with TRBD2. Trimming at V came to 3 bases and at J to 8 bases, leaving 15 bases not matched to a gene. This CDR3 is built from 17 residues. CDR1 and CDR2 (germline): MGHRA, YSYEKL. CDR3 coding DNA: TGCGCCAGCAGCCACCTTCTAGCGGGCCCGGCGTTGGATGAGCAGTTCTTC. Its protein is CASSHLLAGPALDEQFF.

This chain connects TRBV11-1 to TRBJ2-1, with 7 nucleotides matching TRBD2. The CDR3 length is 15 residues. The germline CDR1 and CDR2 sequences are SGHAT and FQDESV (reference sequence). Germline trimming cut 1 base from V and 5 bases from J; bases unmatched to any gene: 5. The CDR3 coding sequence is TGTGCCAGCAGCTTAGGGGCGGGAGTCCACAATGAGCAGTTCTTC. Its protein product is CASSLGAGVHNEQFF.

The chain couples TRBV19 to TRBJ1-3; possibly TRBD1 for D (6 bases). The germline V and J ends were trimmed by 7 bases and 4 bases, with 14 bases remaining between them. The CDR3 sequence is 14 residues long. In germline, CDR1 is LNHDA, CDR2 SQIVND (reference sequence). For the CDR3, the DNA is TGTGCCAGTAAGGGCAGGGGAGCCGGAAACACCATATATTTT. It codes for CASKGRGAGNTIYF.

The chain combines TRBV19 with TRBJ2-5; 7 nucleotides line up with TRBD1. The CDR3 totals 14 residues. V lost 4 bases to trimming and J lost 5 bases; unmatched junction nucleotides: 7. The germline CDR1 and CDR2 sequences are LNHDA and SQIVND (reference sequence). The CDR3 region has the DNA TGTGCCAGTAGTAGCACCAGGGGGTCGGAGACCCAGTACTTC. Protein: CASSSTRGSETQYF.

The chain is built from TRBV7-2 and TRBJ2-3; TRBD2 aligns across 10 bases. Germline V CDR1 and CDR2: SGHTA, FQGNSA. The CDR3 consists of 14 residues. Trimming at V came to 4 bases and at J to 10 bases, leaving 8 bases not matched to a gene. CDR3 in DNA: TGTGCCAGCAGCTCTGGGGTAGCGGGAGGAGCGCAGTATTTT. Translated, it gives CASSSGVAGGAQYF.

The CDR3, as DNA: TGTGCCAGCTCACCACCGGGACCGGCCAACTACGAGCAGTACTTC. Its protein is CASSPPGPANYEQYF. This chain uses TRBV18 with TRBJ2-7; D possibly matches TRBD1 or TRBD2 (5 bases each). Germline V gives CDR1 KGHSH, CDR2 LQKENI. The CDR3 is made up of 15 amino acids. The ends were cut back, 0 bases at V and 3 bases at J, with 12 bases in the middle.

The chain couples TRBV7-8 to TRBJ2-7; either TRBD1 or TRBD2 may supply D (5 bases each). V gave up 2 bases and J gave up 5 bases, with 19 bases separating them. Per germline, CDR1 SGHVS and CDR2 FQNEAQ. This CDR3 comprises 16 residues. DNA of the CDR3: TGTGCCAGCAGCTTACCTCAATGGAAGGGGACCCACGAGCAGTACTTC. Translation: CASSLPQWKGTHEQYF.

CDR3 loop: CASSKYSGERETQYF. Written as DNA, the CDR3 is TGTGCCAGCAGCAAATATAGCGGGGAGCGCGAGACCCAGTACTTC. The chain couples TRBV13 to TRBJ2-5; TRBD2 matches 8 bases. The CDR3 is 15 residues long. The V gene end was trimmed by 5 bases and the J gene end by 5 bases; junction bases not matched to a gene: 10. Germline values: CDR1 PRHDT, CDR2 FYEKMQ (reference sequence). Full variable domain (rest looked up from reference TRBV13 and TRBJ2-5): AAGVIQSPRHLIKEKRETATLKCYPIPRHDTVYWYQQGPGQDPQFLISFYEKMQSDKGSIPDRFSAQQFSDYHSELNMSSLELGDSALYFCASSKYSGERETQYFGPGTRLLVL.

The gene calls are TRBV18 and TRBJ2-3, with D possibly being TRBD1 (7 bases). The CDR3 spans 16 residues. From germline, CDR1 is KGHSH and CDR2 LQKENI. The V gene lost 3 bases and the J gene lost 1 base, with 14 bases spanning the gap. The CDR3 DNA reads as TGTGCCAGCTCACCGGAGGGGGCTAGCGGCACAGATACGCAGTATTTT. Protein product: CASSPEGASGTDTQYF.

This clone is a singleton in its sample. The chain uses TRBV5-4 and TRBJ2-5; either TRBD1 or TRBD2 may fit D (6 bases each). This CDR3 has 14 residues. Germline V gene sequence: CDR1 SGHNT, CDR2 YYREEE (reference sequence). V was cut by 3 bases and J by 4 bases, with 13 bases left in between. CDR3 amino acids: CASSSGAEGETQYF. The DNA of the CDR3 is TGTGCCAGCAGCTCGGGGGCTGAGGGAGAGACCCAGTACTTC.

This chain joins TRBV28 and TRBJ1-4, with D perhaps TRBD1 (5 bases). The CDR3 extends over 17 amino acids. Trimming stripped 6 bases from V and 1 base from J, with 18 bases between. Germline assignment: CDR1 MDHEN and CDR2 SYDVKM. The CDR3 region has the DNA TGTGCCAGCAGACCCCACAGAGGGGTAGTAACTAATGAAAAACTGTTTTTT. It is translated as CASRPHRGVVTNEKLFF. Using reference TRBV28 and TRBJ1-4 for the parts outside the CDR3, the full variable domain is DVKVTQSSRYLVKRTGEKVFLECVQDMDHENMFWYRQDPGLGLRLIYFSYDVKMKEKGDIPEGYSVSREKKERFSLILESASTNQTSMYLCASRPHRGVVTNEKLFFGSGTQLSVL.